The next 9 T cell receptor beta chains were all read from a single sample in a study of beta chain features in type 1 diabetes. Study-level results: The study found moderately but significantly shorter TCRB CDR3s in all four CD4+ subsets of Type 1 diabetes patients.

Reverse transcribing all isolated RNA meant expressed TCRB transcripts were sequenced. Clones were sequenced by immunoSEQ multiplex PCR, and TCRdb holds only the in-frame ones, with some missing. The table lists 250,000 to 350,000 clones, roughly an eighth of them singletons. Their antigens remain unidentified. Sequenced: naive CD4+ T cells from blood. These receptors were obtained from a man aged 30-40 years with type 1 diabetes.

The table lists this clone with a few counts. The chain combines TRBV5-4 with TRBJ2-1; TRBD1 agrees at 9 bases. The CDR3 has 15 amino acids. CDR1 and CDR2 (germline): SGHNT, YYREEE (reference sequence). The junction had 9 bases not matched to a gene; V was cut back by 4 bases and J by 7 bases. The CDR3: CASSAGTGIRNEQFF. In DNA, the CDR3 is TGTGCCAGCAGCGCCGGGACAGGGATTAGAAATGAGCAGTTCTTC.

CDR3 sequence reads: CSVLDSAHGTEAFF. CDR3 bases: TGCAGCGTCTTGGACAGCGCCCATGGCACTGAAGCTTTCTTT. V is TRBV29-1 and J is TRBJ1-1; possibly TRBD1 for D (6 bases). The CDR3 spans 14 residues. Germline V gene lookup returns CDR1 SQVTM and CDR2 ANQGSEA. V was pared by 6 bases and J by 4 bases, with 18 bases between.

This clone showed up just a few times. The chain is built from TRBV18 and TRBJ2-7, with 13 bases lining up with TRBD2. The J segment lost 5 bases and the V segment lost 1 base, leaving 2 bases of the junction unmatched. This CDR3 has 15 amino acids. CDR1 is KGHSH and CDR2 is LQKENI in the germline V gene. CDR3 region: CASSPQGLAGDEQYF. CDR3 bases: TGTGCCAGCTCACCACAAGGACTAGCGGGAGACGAGCAGTACTTC.

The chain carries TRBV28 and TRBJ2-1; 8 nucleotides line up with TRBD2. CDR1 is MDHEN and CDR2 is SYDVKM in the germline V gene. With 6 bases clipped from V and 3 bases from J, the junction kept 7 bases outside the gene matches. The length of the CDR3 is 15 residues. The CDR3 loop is CASRSSGALYNEQFF. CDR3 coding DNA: TGTGCCAGCAGAAGTAGCGGGGCCCTCTACAATGAGCAGTTCTTC.

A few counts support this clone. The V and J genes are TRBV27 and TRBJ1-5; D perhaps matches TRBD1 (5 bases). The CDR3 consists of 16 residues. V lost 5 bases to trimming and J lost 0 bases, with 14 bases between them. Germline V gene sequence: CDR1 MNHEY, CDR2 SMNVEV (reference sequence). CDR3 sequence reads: CASSPKWTISNQPQHF. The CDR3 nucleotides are TGTGCCAGCAGTCCGAAGTGGACAATTAGCAATCAGCCCCAGCATTTT.

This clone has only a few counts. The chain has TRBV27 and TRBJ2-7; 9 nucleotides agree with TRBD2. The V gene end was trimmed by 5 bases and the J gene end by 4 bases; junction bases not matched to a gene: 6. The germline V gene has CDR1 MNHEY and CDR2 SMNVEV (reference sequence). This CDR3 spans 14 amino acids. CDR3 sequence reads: CASSRTSVGYEQYF. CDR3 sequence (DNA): TGTGCCAGCAGTCGGACTAGCGTCGGATACGAGCAGTACTTC.

In nucleotides, the CDR3 is TGTGCCAGCAGCGCAGACATGAACACTGAAGCTTTCTTT. Protein: CASSADMNTEAFF. This rearrangement joins TRBV5-4 to TRBJ1-1, with D unclear. Germline V CDR1 and CDR2: SGHNT, YYREEE (reference sequence). The germline V and J ends were trimmed by 4 bases and 0 bases, with 7 bases remaining between them. CDR3 size: 13 residues.

The CDR3 loop reads CAWGTSGSIDTQYF. CDR3 nucleotides: TGTGCCTGGGGCACTAGCGGGAGTATAGATACGCAGTATTTT. The chain has TRBV30 and TRBJ2-3, with 11 bases identical to TRBD2. The CDR3 has 14 residues. Germline-derived CDR1 and CDR2 are GTSNPN and SVGIG (reference sequence). Losses at the gene ends were 5 bases for V and 5 bases for J; bases not matched to a gene: 6.

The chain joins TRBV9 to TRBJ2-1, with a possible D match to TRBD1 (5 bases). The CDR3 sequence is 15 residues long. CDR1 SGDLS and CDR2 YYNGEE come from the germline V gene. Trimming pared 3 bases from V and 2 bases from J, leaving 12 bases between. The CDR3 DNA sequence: TGTGCCAGCAGCGAGTGGGGCGGACCCTACAATGAGCAGTTCTTC. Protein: CASSEWGGPYNEQFF. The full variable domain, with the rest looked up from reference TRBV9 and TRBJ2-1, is DSGVTQTPKHLITATGQRVTLRCSPRSGDLSVYWYQQSLDQGLQFLIQYYNGEERAKGNILERFSAQQFPDLHSELNLSSLELGDSALYFCASSEWGGPYNEQFFGPGTRLTVL.